The clone carrying this TCR beta chain showed up just a few times. TCRdb ran MiXCR on the 5' RACE reads and lists one entry per CDR3 protein. In the table there are more than 30,000 distinct CDR3 sequences, around 7% of which are singletons. The data stem from a study of T cells after yellow fever vaccination. Study-wide context: Staining for CD3, CD45RA, CCR7 and CD95 enabled sorting of EM, EMRA, CM and Tscm memory subsets. SMART-Seq v4 Ultra Low Input prepared libraries from low-cell fractions.

Notes on the study in general: Most clones from primary vaccination were detected again post-booster (around 95% CD4, 88% CD8).

This receptor was taken from a young man who received the YFV17D yellow fever vaccine. The sample in question was PBMCs, either bulk or a sorted T-cell subset (CD4+, CD8+, memory, or dextramer-sorted; not recorded which), obtained on the day of the first yellow fever vaccination.

The CDR3 DNA follows: TGTGCCAGCAGCCCGCATTATTCCGGGACTTTAAATGAGCAGTTCTTC. This gives the protein CASSPHYSGTLNEQFF. The chain couples TRBV7-8 to TRBJ2-1; possible D gene TRBD2, 6 bases. The germline V gene encodes CDR1 SGHVS and CDR2 FQNEAQ. The germline V and J ends were trimmed by 5 bases and 7 bases, with 21 bases remaining between them. The CDR3 covers 16 residues.